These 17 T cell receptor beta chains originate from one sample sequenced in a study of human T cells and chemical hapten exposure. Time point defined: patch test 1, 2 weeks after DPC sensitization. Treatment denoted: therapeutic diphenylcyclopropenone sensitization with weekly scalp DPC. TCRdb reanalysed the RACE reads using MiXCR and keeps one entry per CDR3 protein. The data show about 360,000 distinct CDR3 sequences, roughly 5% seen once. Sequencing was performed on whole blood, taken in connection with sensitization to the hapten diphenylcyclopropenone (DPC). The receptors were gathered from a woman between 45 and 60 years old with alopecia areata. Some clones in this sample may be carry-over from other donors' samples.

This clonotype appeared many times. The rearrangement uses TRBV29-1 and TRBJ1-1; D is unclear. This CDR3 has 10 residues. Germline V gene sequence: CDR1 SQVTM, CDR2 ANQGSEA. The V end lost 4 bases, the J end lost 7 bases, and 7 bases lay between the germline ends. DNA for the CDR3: TGCAGCGTTGGTAGCGTTGAAGCTTTCTTT. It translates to CSVGSVEAFF.

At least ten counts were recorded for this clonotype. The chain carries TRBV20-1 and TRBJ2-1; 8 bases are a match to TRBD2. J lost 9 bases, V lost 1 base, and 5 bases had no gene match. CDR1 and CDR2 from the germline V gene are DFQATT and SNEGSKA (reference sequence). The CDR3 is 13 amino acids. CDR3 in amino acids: CSARGGLAGEQFF. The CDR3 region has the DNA TGCAGTGCTAGAGGCGGACTAGCCGGTGAGCAGTTCTTC.

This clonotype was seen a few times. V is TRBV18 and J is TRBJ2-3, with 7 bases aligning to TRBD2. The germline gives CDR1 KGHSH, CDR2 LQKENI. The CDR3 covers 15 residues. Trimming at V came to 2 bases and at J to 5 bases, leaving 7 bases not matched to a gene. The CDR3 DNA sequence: TGTGCCAGCTCACCAATTGCTAGCGGAATAGATACGCAGTATTTT. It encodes CASSPIASGIDTQYF.

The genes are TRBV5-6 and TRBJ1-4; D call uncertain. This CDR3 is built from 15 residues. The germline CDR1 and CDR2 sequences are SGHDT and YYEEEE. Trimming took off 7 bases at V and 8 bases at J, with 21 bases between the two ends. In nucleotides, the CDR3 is TGTGCCAGCTCCCCAGCGGGGAGGGCAAACGAAAAACTGTTTTTT. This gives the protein CASSPAGRANEKLFF. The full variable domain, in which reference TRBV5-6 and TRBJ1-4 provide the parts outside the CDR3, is DAGVTQSPTHLIKTRGQQVTLRCSPKSGHDTVSWYQQALGQGPQFIFQYYEEEERQRGNFPDRFSGHQFPNYSSELNVNALLLGDSALYLCASSPAGRANEKLFFGSGTQLSVL.

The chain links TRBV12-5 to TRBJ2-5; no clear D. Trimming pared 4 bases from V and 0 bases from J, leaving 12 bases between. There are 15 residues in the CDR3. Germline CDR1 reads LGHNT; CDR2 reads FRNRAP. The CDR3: CASGSSQEYQETQYF. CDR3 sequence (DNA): TGTGCTAGTGGTTCCTCCCAGGAGTACCAAGAGACCCAGTACTTC. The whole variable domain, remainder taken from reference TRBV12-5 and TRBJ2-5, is DARVTQTPRHKVTEMGQEVTMRCQPILGHNTVFWYRQTMMQGLELLAYFRNRAPLDDSGMPKDRFSAEMPDATLATLKIQPSEPRDSAVYFCASGSSQEYQETQYFGPGTRLLVL.

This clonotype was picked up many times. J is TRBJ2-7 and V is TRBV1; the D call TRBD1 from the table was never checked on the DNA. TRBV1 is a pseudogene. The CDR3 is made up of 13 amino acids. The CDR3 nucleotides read TGCACCAGCAGCCCGGGGGGTACCTACGAGCAGTACTTC. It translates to CTSSPGGTYEQYF.

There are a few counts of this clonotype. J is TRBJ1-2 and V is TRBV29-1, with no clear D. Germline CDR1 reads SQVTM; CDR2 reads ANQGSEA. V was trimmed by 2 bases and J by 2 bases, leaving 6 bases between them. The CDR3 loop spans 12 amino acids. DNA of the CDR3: TGCAGCGTTGAACAGTGGAACTATGGCTACACCTTC. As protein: CSVEQWNYGYTF. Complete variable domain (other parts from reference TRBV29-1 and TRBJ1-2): SAVISQKPSRDICQRGTSLTIQCQVDSQVTMMFWYRQQPGQSLTLIATANQGSEATYESGFVIDKFPISRPNLTFSTLTVSNMSPEDSSIYLCSVEQWNYGYTFGSGTRLTVV.

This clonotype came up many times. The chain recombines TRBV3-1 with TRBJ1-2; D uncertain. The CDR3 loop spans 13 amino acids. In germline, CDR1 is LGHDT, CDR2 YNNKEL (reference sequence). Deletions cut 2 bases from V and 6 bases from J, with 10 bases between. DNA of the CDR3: TGTGCCAGCAGCCAAATGAGCCCGCATGGCTACACCTTC. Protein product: CASSQMSPHGYTF.

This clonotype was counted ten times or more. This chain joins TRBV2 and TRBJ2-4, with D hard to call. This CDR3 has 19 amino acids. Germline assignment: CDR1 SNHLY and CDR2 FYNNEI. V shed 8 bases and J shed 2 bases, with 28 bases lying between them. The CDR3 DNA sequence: TGTGCCAGCGGTGTAGACGTGGCAGATCCCTCTAAATCCAAAAACATTCAGTACTTC. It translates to CASGVDVADPSKSKNIQYF.

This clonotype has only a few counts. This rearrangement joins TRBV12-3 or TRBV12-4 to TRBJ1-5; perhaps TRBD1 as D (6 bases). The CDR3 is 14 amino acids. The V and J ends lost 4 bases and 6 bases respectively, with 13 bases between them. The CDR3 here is CASSSGVSGQPQHF. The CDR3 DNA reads TGTGCCAGCAGTTCAGGGGTTTCGGGTCAGCCCCAGCATTTT.

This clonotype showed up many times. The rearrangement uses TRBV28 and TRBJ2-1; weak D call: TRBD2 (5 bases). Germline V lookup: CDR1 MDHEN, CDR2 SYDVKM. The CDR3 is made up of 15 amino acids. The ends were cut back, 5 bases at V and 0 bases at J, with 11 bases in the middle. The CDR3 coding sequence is TGTGCCAGCAGTCCAACAGACTACTCCTACAATGAGCAGTTCTTC. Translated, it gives CASSPTDYSYNEQFF.

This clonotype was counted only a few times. The CDR3 reads CASSQTRVGTDTQYF. In DNA form, the CDR3 reads TGTGCCAGCAGCCAGACTAGAGTGGGCACAGATACGCAGTATTTT. The chain combines TRBV11-2 with TRBJ2-3; TRBD2 is a possible D gene (6 bases). CDR1 and CDR2 from the germline V gene are SGHAT and FQNNGV. The CDR3 extends over 15 amino acids. V was clipped by 5 bases and J by 1 base, with 13 bases between them.

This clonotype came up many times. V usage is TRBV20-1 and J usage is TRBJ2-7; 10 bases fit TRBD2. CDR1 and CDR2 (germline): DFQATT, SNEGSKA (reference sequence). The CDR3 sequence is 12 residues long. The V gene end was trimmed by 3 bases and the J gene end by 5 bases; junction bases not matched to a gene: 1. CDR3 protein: CSARTSGHEQYF. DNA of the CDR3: TGCAGTGCTAGGACTAGCGGGCACGAGCAGTACTTC.

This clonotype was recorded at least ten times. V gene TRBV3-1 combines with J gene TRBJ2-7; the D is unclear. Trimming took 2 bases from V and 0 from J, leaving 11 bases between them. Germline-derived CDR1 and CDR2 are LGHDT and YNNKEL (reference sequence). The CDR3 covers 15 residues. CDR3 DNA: TGTGCCAGCAGCCAAACGATCAGTAGCTCCTACGAGCAGTACTTC. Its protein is CASSQTISSSYEQYF.

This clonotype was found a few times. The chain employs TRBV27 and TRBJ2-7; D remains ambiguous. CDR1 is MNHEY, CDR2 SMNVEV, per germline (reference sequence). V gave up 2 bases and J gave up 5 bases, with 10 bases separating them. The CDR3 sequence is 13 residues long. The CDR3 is CASSLNLGHEQYF. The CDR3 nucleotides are TGTGCCAGCAGTTTAAACCTTGGGCACGAGCAGTACTTC.

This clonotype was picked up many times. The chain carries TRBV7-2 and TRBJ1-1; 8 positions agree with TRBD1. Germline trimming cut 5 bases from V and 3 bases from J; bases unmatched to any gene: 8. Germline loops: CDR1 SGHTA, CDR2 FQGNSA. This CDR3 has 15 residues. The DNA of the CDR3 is TGTGCCAGCAGCCTTGCAGGGGGCGCGGACACTGAAGCTTTCTTT. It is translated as CASSLAGGADTEAFF.

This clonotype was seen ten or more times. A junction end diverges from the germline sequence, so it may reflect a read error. CDR3 bases: TGTGCCAGCAGCTTAAAAGAGACCCAGTACTTC. Its translation is CASSLKETQYF. The chain uses TRBV5-1 and TRBJ2-5, with D hard to call. The germline gives CDR1 SGHRS, CDR2 YFSETQ. The CDR3 is 11 amino acids.